This T cell receptor (beta chain) was documented in a study of cytomegalovirus exposure and HLA in healthy donors. Study outcomes and limitations: In a later analysis, the majority of CMV-associated beta chains seemingly showed HLA restriction. A previous analysis found most TCR beta V segments productive roughly 87% or roughly 30% of the time. Several of the most significant clusters appeared, in a later analysis, to be linked to common viral pathogens.

On this clone itself: As yet, its antigen is unknown.

The PCR was carried out with 60 Vbeta primers and 13 Jbeta primers. Repertoires were generated with immunoSEQ multiplex PCR, while TCRdb's copy carries only in-frame clones and drops some. The sample table sets out approximately 130,000 clones. CDR3 length equals 15 residues. CDR1 and CDR2 (germline): MNHNS, SASEGT. V lost 10 bases, J lost 4 bases, and 13 bases stayed unmatched. V gene TRBV6-1 combines with J gene TRBJ2-7; 10 bases are a match to TRBD1. Input material: PBMCs. The receptor was isolated from a woman aged 60-75 years in good health and CMV-seronegative. The CDR3 is CAIYPRDRGRYEQYF. CDR3 coding DNA: TGTGCCATATACCCCCGGGACAGGGGCCGTTACGAGCAGTACTTC.